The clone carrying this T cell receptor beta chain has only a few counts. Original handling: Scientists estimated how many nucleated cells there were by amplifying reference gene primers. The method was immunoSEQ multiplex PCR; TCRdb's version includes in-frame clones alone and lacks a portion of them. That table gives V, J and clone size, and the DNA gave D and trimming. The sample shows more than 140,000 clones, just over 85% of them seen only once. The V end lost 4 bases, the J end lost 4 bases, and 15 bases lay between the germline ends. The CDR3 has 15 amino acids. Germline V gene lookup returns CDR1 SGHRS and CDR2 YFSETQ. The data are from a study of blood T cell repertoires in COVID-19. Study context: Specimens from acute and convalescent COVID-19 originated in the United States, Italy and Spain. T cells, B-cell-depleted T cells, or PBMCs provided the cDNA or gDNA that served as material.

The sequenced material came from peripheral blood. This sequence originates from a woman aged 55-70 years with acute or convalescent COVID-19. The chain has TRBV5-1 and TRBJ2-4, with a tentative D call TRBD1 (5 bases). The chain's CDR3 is CASSAYGDSKNIQYF. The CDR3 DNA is TGCGCCAGCAGCGCCTACGGAGACAGTAAAAACATTCAGTACTTC.